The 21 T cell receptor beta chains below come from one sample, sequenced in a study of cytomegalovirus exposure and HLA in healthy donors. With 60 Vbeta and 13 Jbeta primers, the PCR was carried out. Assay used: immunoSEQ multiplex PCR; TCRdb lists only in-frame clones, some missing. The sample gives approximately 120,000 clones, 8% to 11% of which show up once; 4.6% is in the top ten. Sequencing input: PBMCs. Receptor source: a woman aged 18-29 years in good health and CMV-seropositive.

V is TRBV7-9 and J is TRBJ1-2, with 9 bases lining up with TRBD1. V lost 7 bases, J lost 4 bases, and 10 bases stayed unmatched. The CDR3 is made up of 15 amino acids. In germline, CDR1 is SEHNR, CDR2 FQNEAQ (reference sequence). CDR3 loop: CASIKGGQGPYGYTF. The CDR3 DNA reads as TGTGCCAGCATAAAAGGGGGACAGGGTCCCTATGGCTACACCTTC.

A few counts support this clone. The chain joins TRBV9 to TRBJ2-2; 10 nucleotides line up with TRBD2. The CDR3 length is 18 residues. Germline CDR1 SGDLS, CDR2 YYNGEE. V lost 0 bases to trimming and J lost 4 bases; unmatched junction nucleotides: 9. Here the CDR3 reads CASSVVKREGPGTGELFF. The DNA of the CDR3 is TGTGCCAGCAGCGTAGTCAAGCGGGAGGGCCCTGGCACCGGGGAGCTGTTTTTT.

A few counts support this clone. CDR3 DNA sequence: TGTGCCAGCAGCTTGGCTCCCAGTGAGCAGTTCTTC. It specifies CASSLAPSEQFF. V usage is TRBV5-6 and J usage is TRBJ2-1; no clear D gene. V lost 0 bases and J lost 9, with 7 bases in between. The CDR3 spans 12 residues. CDR1 is SGHDT, CDR2 YYEEEE, per germline.

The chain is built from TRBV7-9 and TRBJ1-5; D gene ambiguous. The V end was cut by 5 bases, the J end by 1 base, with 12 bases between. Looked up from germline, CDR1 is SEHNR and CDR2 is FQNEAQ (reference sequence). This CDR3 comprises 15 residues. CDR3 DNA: TGTGCCAGCAGCCTAAGCCAAGAAAGCAATCAGCCCCAGCATTTT. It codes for CASSLSQESNQPQHF. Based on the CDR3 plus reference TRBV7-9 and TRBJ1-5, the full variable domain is DTGVSQNPRHKITKRGQNVTFRCDPISEHNRLYWYRQTLGQGPEFLTYFQNEAQLEKSRLLSDRFSAERPKGSFSTLEIQRTEQGDSAMYLCASSLSQESNQPQHFGDGTRLSIL.

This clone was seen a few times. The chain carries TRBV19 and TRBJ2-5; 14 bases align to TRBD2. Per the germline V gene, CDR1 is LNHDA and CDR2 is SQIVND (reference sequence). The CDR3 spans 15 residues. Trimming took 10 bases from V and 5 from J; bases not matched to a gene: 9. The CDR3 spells CATGLAGGPTETQYF. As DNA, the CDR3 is TGTGCCACCGGACTAGCGGGAGGCCCAACGGAGACCCAGTACTTC.

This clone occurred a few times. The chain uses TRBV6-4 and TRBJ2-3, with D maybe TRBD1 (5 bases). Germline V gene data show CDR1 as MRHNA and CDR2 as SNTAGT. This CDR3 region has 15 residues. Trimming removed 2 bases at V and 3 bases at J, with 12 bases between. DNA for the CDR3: TGTGCCAGCAGTGACGGGCAGGGTAGTACAGATACGCAGTATTTT. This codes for CASSDGQGSTDTQYF.

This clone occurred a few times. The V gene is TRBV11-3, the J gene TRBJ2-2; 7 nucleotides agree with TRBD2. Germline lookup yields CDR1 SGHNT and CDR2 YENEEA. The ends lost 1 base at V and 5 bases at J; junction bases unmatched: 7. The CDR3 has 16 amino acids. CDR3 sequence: CASSLAGGSGTGELFF. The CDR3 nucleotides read TGTGCCAGCAGCTTAGCCGGCGGGAGCGGTACCGGGGAGCTGTTTTTT.

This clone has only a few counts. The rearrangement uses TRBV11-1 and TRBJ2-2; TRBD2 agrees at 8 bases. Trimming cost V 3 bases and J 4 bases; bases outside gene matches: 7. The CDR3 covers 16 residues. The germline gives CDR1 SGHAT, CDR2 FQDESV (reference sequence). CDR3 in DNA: TGTGCCAGCAGCTTGGCGCTAGCGGGCACCACCGGGGAGCTGTTTTTT. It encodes CASSLALAGTTGELFF.

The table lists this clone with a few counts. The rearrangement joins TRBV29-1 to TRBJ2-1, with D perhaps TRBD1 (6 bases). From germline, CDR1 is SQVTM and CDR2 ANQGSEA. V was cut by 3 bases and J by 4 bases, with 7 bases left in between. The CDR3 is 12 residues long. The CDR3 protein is CSVERGYNEQFF. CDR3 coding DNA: TGCAGCGTTGAGAGGGGGTACAATGAGCAGTTCTTC.

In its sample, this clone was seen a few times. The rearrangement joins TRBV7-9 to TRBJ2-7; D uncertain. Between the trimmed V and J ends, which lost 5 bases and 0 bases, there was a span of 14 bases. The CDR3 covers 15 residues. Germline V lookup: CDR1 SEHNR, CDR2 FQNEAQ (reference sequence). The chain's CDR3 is CASSVGTLSSYEQYF. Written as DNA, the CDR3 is TGTGCCAGCAGCGTGGGCACCTTGAGCTCCTACGAGCAGTACTTC.

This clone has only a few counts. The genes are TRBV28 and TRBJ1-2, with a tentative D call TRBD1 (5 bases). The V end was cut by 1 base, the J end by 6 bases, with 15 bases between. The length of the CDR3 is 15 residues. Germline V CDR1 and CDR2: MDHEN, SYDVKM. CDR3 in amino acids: CASSLLVQGSDGYTF. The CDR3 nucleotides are TGTGCCAGCAGTTTATTGGTTCAGGGAAGCGATGGCTACACCTTC.

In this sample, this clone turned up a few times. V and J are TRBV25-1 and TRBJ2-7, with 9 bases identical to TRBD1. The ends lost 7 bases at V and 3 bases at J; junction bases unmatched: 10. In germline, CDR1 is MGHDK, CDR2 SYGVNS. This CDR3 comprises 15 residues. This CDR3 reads CASIGQGTAGYEQYF. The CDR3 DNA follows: TGTGCCAGCATCGGACAGGGGACGGCCGGCTACGAGCAGTACTTC.

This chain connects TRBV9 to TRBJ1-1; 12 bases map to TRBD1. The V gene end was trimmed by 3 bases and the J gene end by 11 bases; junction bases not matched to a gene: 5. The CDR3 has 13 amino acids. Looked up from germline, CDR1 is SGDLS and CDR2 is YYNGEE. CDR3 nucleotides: TGTGCCAGCAGCGCGGGACAGGGGGCACGGGCTTTCTTT. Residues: CASSAGQGARAFF.

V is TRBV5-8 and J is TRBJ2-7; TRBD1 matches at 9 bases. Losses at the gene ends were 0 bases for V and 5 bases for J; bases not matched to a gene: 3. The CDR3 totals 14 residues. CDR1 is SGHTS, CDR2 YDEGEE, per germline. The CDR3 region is CASSLGTGVNEQYF. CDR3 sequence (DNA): TGTGCCAGCAGCTTGGGGACAGGGGTAAACGAGCAGTACTTC. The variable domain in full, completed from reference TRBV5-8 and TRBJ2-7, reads EAGVTQSPTHLIKTRGQQATLRCSPISGHTSVYWYQQALGLGLQFLLWYDEGEERNRGNFPPRFSGRQFPNYSSELNVNALELEDSALYLCASSLGTGVNEQYFGPGTRLTVT.

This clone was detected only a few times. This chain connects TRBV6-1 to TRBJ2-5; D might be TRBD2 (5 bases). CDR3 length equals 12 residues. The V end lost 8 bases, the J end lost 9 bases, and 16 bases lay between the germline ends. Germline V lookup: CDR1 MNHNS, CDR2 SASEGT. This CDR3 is CASRANGVAQYF. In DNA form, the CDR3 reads TGTGCCAGCCGAGCCAACGGGGTAGCCCAGTACTTC.

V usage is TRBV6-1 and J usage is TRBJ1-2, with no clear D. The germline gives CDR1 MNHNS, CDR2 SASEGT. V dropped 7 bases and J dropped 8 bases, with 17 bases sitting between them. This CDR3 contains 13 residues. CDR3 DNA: TGTGCCAGCAAGATCGTGGCAGTGGAGGGCTACACCTTC. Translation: CASKIVAVEGYTF.

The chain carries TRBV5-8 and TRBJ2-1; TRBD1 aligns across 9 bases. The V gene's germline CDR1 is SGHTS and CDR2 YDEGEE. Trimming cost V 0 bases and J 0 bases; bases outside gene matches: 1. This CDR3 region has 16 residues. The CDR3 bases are TGTGCCAGCAGCTTGGGGGACAGGGTCTCCTACAATGAGCAGTTCTTC. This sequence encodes CASSLGDRVSYNEQFF.

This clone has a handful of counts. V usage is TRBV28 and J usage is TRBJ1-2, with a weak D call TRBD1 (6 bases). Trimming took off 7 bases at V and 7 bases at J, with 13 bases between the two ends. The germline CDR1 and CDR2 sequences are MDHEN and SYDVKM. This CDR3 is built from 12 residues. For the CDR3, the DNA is TGTGCCAGCAAAGCGGGGGCTGGTGGCTACACCTTC. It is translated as CASKAGAGGYTF.

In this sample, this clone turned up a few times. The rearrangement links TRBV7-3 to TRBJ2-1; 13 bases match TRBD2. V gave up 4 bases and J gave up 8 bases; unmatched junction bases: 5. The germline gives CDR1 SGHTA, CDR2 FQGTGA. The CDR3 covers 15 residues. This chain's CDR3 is CASSSGTSGIHEQFF. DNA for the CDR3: TGTGCCAGCAGCTCCGGGACTAGCGGGATCCATGAGCAGTTCTTC.

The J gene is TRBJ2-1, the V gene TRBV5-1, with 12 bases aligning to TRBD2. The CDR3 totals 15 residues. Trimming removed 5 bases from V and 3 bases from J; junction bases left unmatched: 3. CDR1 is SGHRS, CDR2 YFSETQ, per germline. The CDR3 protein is CASRLTSGSYNEQFF. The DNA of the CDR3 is TGCGCCAGCAGGCTGACTAGCGGGAGCTACAATGAGCAGTTCTTC. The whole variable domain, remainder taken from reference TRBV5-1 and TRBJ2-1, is KAGVTQTPRYLIKTRGQQVTLSCSPISGHRSVSWYQQTPGQGLQFLFEYFSETQRNKGNFPGRFSGRQFSNSRSEMNVSTLELGDSALYLCASRLTSGSYNEQFFGPGTRLTVL.

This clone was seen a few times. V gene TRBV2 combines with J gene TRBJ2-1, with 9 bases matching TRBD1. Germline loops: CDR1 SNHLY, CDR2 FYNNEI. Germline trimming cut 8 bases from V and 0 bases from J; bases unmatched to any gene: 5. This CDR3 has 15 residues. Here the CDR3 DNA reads TGTGCCAGCGGGGGACAGGGTGTCTCCTACAATGAGCAGTTCTTC. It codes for CASGGQGVSYNEQFF.